This T cell receptor (beta chain) was captured in a study of blood T cell repertoires in COVID-19. As for the study in general: Collection of acute and convalescent COVID-19 samples took place in the United States, Italy and Spain. Sample material is recorded as cDNA or gDNA derived from T cells, B-cell-depleted T cells, or PBMCs.

V shed 6 bases and J shed 12 bases, with 12 bases lying between them. This CDR3 is 12 amino acids long. The germline gives CDR1 MNHEY, CDR2 SVGAGI. Methods used by the authors: Amplification from reference gene primers served as the basis for estimated nucleated cell counts. Repertoires were generated with immunoSEQ multiplex PCR, while TCRdb's copy carries only in-frame clones and drops some. Clonal size and the V and J genes are those of that table, whereas D and trimming came from the DNA. Among 90,000 to 100,000 clones listed, 82% were seen once. The sequence derives from a man at least 80 years old with acute or convalescent COVID-19. The gene calls are TRBV6-5 and TRBJ1-6; maybe TRBD1 (6 bases). What was sequenced was peripheral blood. The CDR3 coding sequence is TGTGCCAGCAGCCGACAGGATCAACCCCTCCACTTT. The encoded protein is CASSRQDQPLHF.